This T cell receptor (beta chain) was recorded in a study of T cell responses to AZD1222 COVID-19 vaccine. The table came from immunoSEQ multiplex PCR; TCRdb's copy has only in-frame clones and leaves some out. The repertoire holds more than 120,000 clones, with about 90% as singletons. Trimming left V 2 bases short and J 8 bases short, with 6 bases between. Germline loops: CDR1 SEHNR, CDR2 FQNEAQ (reference sequence). The CDR3 sequence is 11 residues long. Here the sequenced sample was peripheral blood, taken 28 days after the second AZD1222 dose. The clonotype comes from an adult who received the AZD1222 COVID-19 vaccine. The chain carries TRBV7-9 and TRBJ1-2, with D unresolved. This CDR3 reads CASSLLEGYTF. DNA for the CDR3: TGTGCCAGCAGCTTACTAGAGGGCTACACCTTC.